A selection of T cell receptor beta chains follows, all from one sample in a study of blood T cell repertoires in COVID-19. TCRdb keeps only in-frame clones here, not all; method: immunoSEQ multiplex PCR. This table has 250,000 to 300,000 clones, more than 70% appearing once. The sequencing input was PBMCs or T cells enriched from blood (not recorded which). These receptors were collected from a woman aged 60-70 years in a cohort exposed to, infected with or recovered from COVID-19 (not recorded which). Each CDR3 is given with its conserved first and last residue. The D gene is left open where the match is weak. Clone size appears in some rows only: once, few, many, or a class for an expanded clone.

cdr3_nt: TGTGCCAGCAGTGTTCGGGAGGGCGACACAGATACGCAGTATTTT; cdr3_aa: CASSVREGDTDTQYF; clone_size: .; v_call: TRBV2; d_call: TRBD2; j_call: TRBJ2-3
cdr3_nt: TGCGCCAGCAGGTCAGACTCCTACGAGCAGTACTTC; cdr3_aa: CASRSDSYEQYF; clone_size: .; v_call: TRBV5-1; d_call: .; j_call: TRBJ2-7
cdr3_nt: TGTGCCAGCTCACTTTTAGGGGATGGCGGTAACTATGGCTACACCTTC; cdr3_aa: CASSLLGDGGNYGYTF; clone_size: .; v_call: TRBV18; d_call: .; j_call: TRBJ1-2
cdr3_nt: TGTGCCAGCAGCCAAGAGGCCACTACCCTCTACGAGCAGTACTTC; cdr3_aa: CASSQEATTLYEQYF; clone_size: .; v_call: TRBV4-2; d_call: .; j_call: TRBJ2-7
cdr3_nt: TGCAGCGCCATCCAGAGCGCGAACACCGGGGAGCTGTTTTTT; cdr3_aa: CSAIQSANTGELFF; clone_size: .; v_call: TRBV29-1; d_call: .; j_call: TRBJ2-2
cdr3_nt: TGTGCCAGCAGCTTGGACAGGGGGGGATACAATGAGCAGTTCTTC; cdr3_aa: CASSLDRGGYNEQFF; clone_size: .; v_call: TRBV5-8; d_call: .; j_call: TRBJ2-1
cdr3_nt: TGCGCCAGCAGCCCGGCCCGGACGGACTTGAACACTGAAGCTTTCTTT; cdr3_aa: CASSPARTDLNTEAFF; clone_size: .; v_call: TRBV5-1; d_call: .; j_call: TRBJ1-1
cdr3_nt: TGTGCCAGCAGTGAAGAAGGAACTAGCGGGAAGGACTTC; cdr3_aa: CASSEEGTSGKDF; clone_size: .; v_call: TRBV6-1; d_call: TRBD2; j_call: TRBJ2-7
cdr3_nt: TGTGCCACCAGCAGAGTTCGCCAGGGGGGCGAGCAGTACTTC; cdr3_aa: CATSRVRQGGEQYF; clone_size: .; v_call: TRBV15; d_call: .; j_call: TRBJ2-7
cdr3_nt: TGCGCCAGCAGCTTGGCTAGCCAAGAGACCCAGTACTTC; cdr3_aa: CASSLASQETQYF; clone_size: .; v_call: TRBV5-1; d_call: .; j_call: TRBJ2-5
cdr3_nt: TGTGCCAGCAACAGACGATCGGATGAAAAACTGTTTTTT; cdr3_aa: CASNRRSDEKLFF; clone_size: .; v_call: TRBV12-3/TRBV12-4; d_call: .; j_call: TRBJ1-4
cdr3_nt: TGTGCCAGCAGTTACGGAGGGGCTAGCGGGCTTCGAACACAGTTCTTC; cdr3_aa: CASSYGGASGLRTQFF; clone_size: few; v_call: TRBV6-5; d_call: TRBD2; j_call: TRBJ2-1
cdr3_nt: TGCGCCAGCAGCCAAGAGCAGGGGGCCCCTGAAGCTTTCTTT; cdr3_aa: CASSQEQGAPEAFF; clone_size: .; v_call: TRBV4-3; d_call: TRBD1; j_call: TRBJ1-1
cdr3_nt: TGTGCCAGCAGTCCTTCTGTCACTGAAGCTTTCTTT; cdr3_aa: CASSPSVTEAFF; clone_size: .; v_call: TRBV28; d_call: .; j_call: TRBJ1-1
cdr3_nt: TGTGCCAGCAGTTACAAAGGGGGCGATGAGCAGTTCTTC; cdr3_aa: CASSYKGGDEQFF; clone_size: .; v_call: TRBV6-5; d_call: TRBD1; j_call: TRBJ2-1
cdr3_nt: TGCGCCAGCAGCTTGTTGACGGGAGAGCAGTTCTTC; cdr3_aa: CASSLLTGEQFF; clone_size: .; v_call: TRBV5-1; d_call: .; j_call: TRBJ2-1
cdr3_nt: TGCGCCAGCAGCTTGGGACTAGTAAGGGACTACGAGCAGTACTTC; cdr3_aa: CASSLGLVRDYEQYF; clone_size: .; v_call: TRBV5-1; d_call: .; j_call: TRBJ2-7
cdr3_nt: TGCAGCGTTGACAGGGGGCGTCACGAGACCCAGTACTTC; cdr3_aa: CSVDRGRHETQYF; clone_size: .; v_call: TRBV29-1; d_call: TRBD1; j_call: TRBJ2-5
cdr3_nt: TGTGCCAGCAGCTCGGGACTAGAGATCGAGACCCAGTACTTC; cdr3_aa: CASSSGLEIETQYF; clone_size: .; v_call: TRBV11-2; d_call: TRBD2; j_call: TRBJ2-5
cdr3_nt: TGTGCCAGCATTAAGGGAGGCACTGGAAACACCATATATTTT; cdr3_aa: CASIKGGTGNTIYF; clone_size: few; v_call: TRBV28; d_call: .; j_call: TRBJ1-3
cdr3_nt: TGTGCCACCAGTGATTTGGGTGGGAGGGCCGACAATGAGCAGTTCTTC; cdr3_aa: CATSDLGGRADNEQFF; clone_size: .; v_call: TRBV24-1; d_call: TRBD2; j_call: TRBJ2-1
cdr3_nt: TGTGCCAGTGTAGGGAGCTCTGGGGCCAACGTCCTGACTTTC; cdr3_aa: CASVGSSGANVLTF; clone_size: .; v_call: TRBV28; d_call: .; j_call: TRBJ2-6
cdr3_nt: TGTGCCAGCGGGCCTGGCAGCACAAATTCCTACGAGCAGTACTTC; cdr3_aa: CASGPGSTNSYEQYF; clone_size: .; v_call: TRBV6-5; d_call: .; j_call: TRBJ2-7
cdr3_nt: TGTGCCAGCAGCTACTACAGGGTGGGTCAAAATGAGCAGTTCTTC; cdr3_aa: CASSYYRVGQNEQFF; clone_size: once; v_call: TRBV11-2; d_call: .; j_call: TRBJ2-1
cdr3_nt: TGTGCCAGCAGCTTCGCTGGGGGCGGTAATGAAAAACTGTTTTTT; cdr3_aa: CASSFAGGGNEKLFF; clone_size: once; v_call: TRBV5-8; d_call: .; j_call: TRBJ1-4
cdr3_nt: TGTGCCAGCAGCCCTCCAGTAGGGGATGAAGCTTTCTTT; cdr3_aa: CASSPPVGDEAFF; clone_size: once; v_call: TRBV7-6; d_call: .; j_call: TRBJ1-1
cdr3_nt: TGTGCCAGCAGCCCCGGGACTAGCGGGAATTTAGGGACCCAGTACTTC; cdr3_aa: CASSPGTSGNLGTQYF; clone_size: .; v_call: TRBV5-4; d_call: TRBD2; j_call: TRBJ2-5
cdr3_nt: TGTGCCATTTTTAGCGGGAGTGGTCGGGAGACCCAGTACTTC; cdr3_aa: CAIFSGSGRETQYF; clone_size: .; v_call: TRBV6-5; d_call: TRBD2; j_call: TRBJ2-5
cdr3_nt: TGTGCCAGCAGCTTAGGGGGGCAGGTGGTCGTGCAGTACTTC; cdr3_aa: CASSLGGQVVVQYF; clone_size: .; v_call: TRBV7-9; d_call: .; j_call: TRBJ2-7